The 20 T cell receptor beta chains below all came from one sample that was sequenced in a study of T-cell memory formation after mild COVID-19. TCRdb analysed the 5' RACE reads with MiXCR anew, one entry per CDR3 protein. The sample yields 300,000 to 400,000 distinct CDR3 sequences, 20% to 25% seen once. What was sequenced was PBMCs or a T cell subset sorted from them (not recorded which). These receptors came from an adult woman who had mild COVID-19 (a few samples of this study predate the infection). Cell type and time point are not known.

This chain joins TRBV5-1 and TRBJ2-3, with D maybe TRBD2 (5 bases). Germline CDR1 SGHRS, CDR2 YFSETQ. This CDR3 is 13 amino acids long. Deletions cut 6 bases from V and 7 bases from J, with 15 bases between. This CDR3 reads CASTEGPLHTQYF. The CDR3 DNA reads as TGCGCCAGCACTGAGGGCCCGCTCCATACGCAGTATTTT.

This clonotype was recorded a few times. CDR3 amino acids: CASSSRQGGGMNTEAFF. In nucleotides, the CDR3 is TGCGCCAGCAGCTCAAGACAGGGAGGTGGGATGAACACTGAAGCTTTCTTT. The V call is TRBV5-1, the J call TRBJ1-1, with 7 bases lining up with TRBD1. The CDR3 is 17 amino acids. Germline CDR1 SGHRS, CDR2 YFSETQ. The junction had 11 bases not matched to a gene; V was cut back by 3 bases and J by 0 bases.

The J gene is TRBJ2-4, the V gene TRBV3-2; the D call TRBD1 from the table was never checked on the DNA. TRBV3-2 is classified as a pseudogene. The CDR3 has 15 residues. This chain's CDR3 is CASSQAGHPKNIQYF. The CDR3 DNA follows: TGTGCCAGCAGCCAAGCGGGACATCCCAAAAACATTCAGTACTTC.

The chain has TRBV12-3 or TRBV12-4 and TRBJ2-1; D is possibly TRBD1 (5 bases). Trimming stripped 5 bases from V and 0 bases from J, with 14 bases between. CDR3 size: 16 residues. CDR3 loop: CASSHRTMGSYNEQFF. In nucleotides, the CDR3 is TGTGCCAGCAGTCACCGGACAATGGGCTCCTACAATGAGCAGTTCTTC.

The chain carries TRBV3-1 and TRBJ2-1, with TRBD2 matching 7 bases. V was clipped by 1 base and J by 6 bases; unmatched bases: 6. This CDR3 is built from 15 residues. Germline V CDR1 and CDR2: LGHDT, YNNKEL (reference sequence). CDR3 coding DNA: TGTGCCAGCAGCCAAGTCTCTAGCGGCTCCAATGAGCAGTTCTTC. Protein sequence: CASSQVSSGSNEQFF.

The chain employs TRBV4-3 and TRBJ2-1; no definite D call. Trimming left V 0 bases short and J 10 bases short, with 13 bases between. The CDR3 runs 14 residues. Germline assignment: CDR1 LGHNA and CDR2 YSLEER. CDR3 region: CASSQEGTFSEQFF. The CDR3, as DNA: TGCGCCAGCAGCCAAGAAGGAACGTTCTCCGAGCAGTTCTTC.

Many counts were recorded for this clonotype. The genes are TRBV7-3 and TRBJ2-7; possibly TRBD2 for D (6 bases). CDR1 and CDR2 (germline): SGHTA, FQGTGA. V was pared by 5 bases and J by 3 bases, with 11 bases between. The CDR3 has 13 residues. The CDR3 nucleotides are TGTGCCAGCAGCCCCTCCGGGAGCTACGAGCAGTACTTC. Amino acids: CASSPSGSYEQYF.

This clonotype was observed many times. This chain connects TRBV9 to TRBJ1-4; no firm D call. The germline V gene has CDR1 SGDLS and CDR2 YYNGEE. The CDR3 has 14 residues. V gave up 0 bases and J gave up 7 bases, with 10 bases separating them. The CDR3 here is CASSVGRVTEKLFF. CDR3 DNA sequence: TGTGCCAGCAGCGTAGGCCGGGTAACTGAAAAACTGTTTTTT.

V is TRBV5-1 and J is TRBJ1-2, with 9 bases aligning to TRBD1. The V and J ends lost 4 bases and 4 bases, in that order; junction bases with no gene match: 5. This CDR3 is built from 14 residues. The germline CDR1 and CDR2 sequences are SGHRS and YFSETQ. The CDR3 sequence: CASSTGGAGYGYTF. CDR3 in DNA: TGCGCCAGCAGCACAGGGGGCGCGGGCTATGGCTACACCTTC.

V gene TRBV9 combines with J gene TRBJ2-2; 12 bases fit TRBD2. Germline V gene lookup returns CDR1 SGDLS and CDR2 YYNGEE. The ends lost 3 bases at V and 5 bases at J; junction bases unmatched: 5. The CDR3 runs 16 residues. The CDR3 reads CASSGGLAGITGELFF. The CDR3 region has the DNA TGTGCCAGCAGCGGTGGACTAGCGGGAATAACCGGGGAGCTGTTTTTT.

This clonotype was seen a few times. The rearrangement links TRBV2 to TRBJ2-1, with 11 bases matching TRBD2. J lost 9 bases, V lost 4 bases, and 5 bases had no gene match. Germline V gene data show CDR1 as SNHLY and CDR2 as FYNNEI. The CDR3 contains 14 residues. The CDR3 DNA is TGTGCCAGCAGTGGGACTAGCGGGCGAGTTGAGCAGTTCTTC. Its protein product is CASSGTSGRVEQFF.

The CDR3 loop reads CASSRPGTVSYEQYF. CDR3 DNA sequence: TGTGCCAGCAGTAGACCCGGGACAGTCTCCTACGAGCAGTACTTC. This chain joins TRBV12-3 or TRBV12-4 and TRBJ2-7; 7 bases match TRBD1. The CDR3 sequence is 15 residues long. Trimming at V came to 5 bases and at J to 0 bases, leaving 7 bases not matched to a gene.

This clonotype was seen a few times. The rearrangement uses TRBV29-1 and TRBJ2-7, with a weak D call TRBD2 (5 bases). Trimming stripped 0 bases from V and 7 bases from J, with 10 bases between. The CDR3 has 12 residues. The germline V gene has CDR1 SQVTM and CDR2 ANQGSEA. The CDR3: CSVEEEGREQYF. Written as DNA, the CDR3 is TGCAGCGTTGAAGAAGAAGGGAGAGAGCAGTACTTC.

The J gene is TRBJ1-5, the V gene TRBV6-5; 8 bases are a match to TRBD1. Germline V CDR1 and CDR2: MNHEY, SVGAGI. The CDR3 is 16 amino acids. V lost 6 bases, J lost 5 bases, and 12 bases stayed unmatched. Here the CDR3 DNA reads TGTGCCAGCAGAACACATCAGGGGGCTGATTATCAGCCCCAGCATTTT. Protein: CASRTHQGADYQPQHF.

The chain employs TRBV3-1 and TRBJ2-6, with 7 bases that match TRBD1. The germline CDR1 and CDR2 sequences are LGHDT and YNNKEL (reference sequence). The J segment lost 0 bases and the V segment lost 0 bases, leaving 11 bases of the junction unmatched. The CDR3 length is 20 residues. CDR3: CASSQDFIGDRGSGANVLTF. Written as DNA, the CDR3 is TGTGCCAGCAGCCAAGACTTTATCGGGGACAGAGGCTCTGGGGCCAACGTCCTGACTTTC.

This chain connects TRBV15 to TRBJ2-5; a weak D match, TRBD2 (5 bases). With 6 bases removed from V and 1 base from J, the gap between germline ends came to 9 bases. Germline V CDR1 and CDR2: LNHNV, YYDKDF (reference sequence). CDR3 length: 13 amino acids. The CDR3, as DNA: TGTGCCACCAGGGCCGGGATCCAAGAGACCCAGTACTTC. It specifies CATRAGIQETQYF. The complete variable domain, with remaining parts taken from reference TRBV15 and TRBJ2-5, reads DAMVIQNPRYQVTQFGKPVTLSCSQTLNHNVMYWYQQKSSQAPKLLFHYYDKDFNNEADTPDNFQSRRPNTSFCFLDIRSPGLGDTAMYLCATRAGIQETQYFGPGTRLLVL.

This chain connects TRBV19 to TRBJ1-2, with 9 bases aligning to TRBD1. The CDR3 has 15 amino acids. Trimming removed 2 bases from V and 7 bases from J; junction bases left unmatched: 8. The germline V gene encodes CDR1 LNHDA and CDR2 SQIVND (reference sequence). CDR3 sequence: CASSILGQGTFGYTF. The CDR3 DNA is TGTGCCAGTAGTATACTGGGACAGGGTACTTTTGGCTACACCTTC.

This chain joins TRBV19 and TRBJ2-5; D tentatively reads TRBD1 or TRBD2 (5 bases each). The CDR3 is made up of 15 amino acids. The V and J ends lost 4 bases and 5 bases respectively, with 17 bases between them. Germline CDR1 reads LNHDA; CDR2 reads SQIVND (reference sequence). In nucleotides, the CDR3 is TGTGCCAGTAGTACTTGGGACGCCTCGGAGGAGACCCAGTACTTC. Translating gives CASSTWDASEETQYF.

The chain combines TRBV19 with TRBJ2-1; weak D call: TRBD2 (6 bases). The germline V gene has CDR1 LNHDA and CDR2 SQIVND (reference sequence). CDR3 length equals 16 residues. Trimming stripped 5 bases from V and 9 bases from J, with 23 bases between. CDR3 sequence: CASSGTATRGLREQFF. In nucleotides, the CDR3 is TGTGCCAGTAGTGGTACAGCGACTAGGGGTCTTCGTGAGCAGTTCTTC.

V usage is TRBV4-3 and J usage is TRBJ1-1; D is undetermined. Germline V gene sequence: CDR1 LGHNA, CDR2 YSLEER. There are 16 residues in the CDR3. V shed 1 base and J shed 0 bases, with 12 bases lying between them. The CDR3 reads CASSQAAGRLNTEAFF. The DNA of the CDR3 is TGCGCCAGCAGCCAAGCTGCCGGACGCCTGAACACTGAAGCTTTCTTT.